This T cell receptor beta chain came from a study of T cell responses to AZD1222 COVID-19 vaccine. Comment on this clone: What it binds is unknown.

Assay: immunoSEQ multiplex PCR; the TCRdb copy retains only in-frame clones and omits some. The sample includes 70,000 to 95,000 clones, roughly 90% of them seen just once. Findings and caveats of the study: Donors, mostly white British, included more females; clonal diversity was possibly underestimated. Two AZD1222 administrations were followed by greater Spike-specific TCR breadth and depth. Unmutated regions of variants are reportedly targeted by nearly half of spike-specific TCRs. Researchers report vaccine-associated CD4 TCRs spanning spike, with dominance at 160-218 and 743-854.

J gave up 3 bases and V 6 bases, and 3 bases lay outside the gene matches. The CDR3 loop spans 13 amino acids. The germline gives CDR1 MNHEY, CDR2 SVGAGI. The sequence came from an adult in good health. The sample in question was peripheral blood, obtained on day 0 of MenACWY control vaccination. This chain connects TRBV6-5 to TRBJ1-1; 8 bases fit TRBD1. The CDR3 protein is CASSGTGYTEAFF. CDR3 coding DNA: TGTGCCAGCAGCGGGACAGGCTACACTGAAGCTTTCTTT.